This T cell receptor beta chain was obtained from a study of OX40 agonist ivuxolimab in advanced cancers. As for the study more broadly: Ivuxolimab was an agonistic, fully human IgG2 monoclonal antibody directed against OX40 (CD134), a costimulatory receptor. The paper covers the monotherapy dose-escalation part of the phase I ivuxolimab trial, which included N of about 51 patients. Among the roughly 54 dose-escalation patients, some 20 had hepatocellular carcinoma, around 15 melanoma, 9 renal cell carcinoma and 9 head and neck cancer. In the dose-escalation cohort, approximately 83% of patients were male, and the mean age was roughly 56 years with a range of about 23 to 79. Intravenous ivuxolimab was administered to patients every 2 weeks at six dose levels: 0.01, 0.1, 0.3, 1.5, 3 and 10 mg/kg. Patients were allowed to have had prior anti-PD-1, anti-PD-L1 or anti-CTLA-4 therapy, and 40% of the dose-escalation patients had been treated with checkpoint inhibitors. The purpose of peripheral TCRbeta sequencing was to test whether ivuxolimab changed TCR sequence diversity and led to clonal T-cell expansion. Three dose-escalation patients achieved partial responses, one with hepatocellular carcinoma and two with cutaneous melanoma. Results the study describes overall, beyond this receptor: In the 0.1-3.0 mg/kg groups, partial responders were among the patients with the lowest normalized peripheral clonal expansion, particularly in CD8+ T cells. Low levels of normalized T-cell clonal expansion were also shown by some nonresponding patients. After ivuxolimab, more expanded clones were found on average in CD8+ T cells than in CD4+ T cells. The antigen specificity of the clonally expanded peripheral T cells was not determined. Clonal expansion of both CD4+ and CD8+ blood T cells was observed from baseline to week 6 at doses 0.1 to 3.0 mg/kg.

Points on this clone: Its antigen remains unidentified. Nothing much larger sits one base from this clone, and base qualities are not available.

V and J are trimmed by 7 bases and 7 bases, and the gene matches miss 10 bases of the junction. Spanning cysteine to phenylalanine, the CDR3 consists of 14 amino acids. Here the CDR3 DNA is all that survives: 42 bases in frame from base 1. Taken from the germline V gene (reference sequence), the CDR1 and CDR2 loops are MNHNY and SVGAGI. Genomic DNA was isolated from the sorted cells so that the TCRbeta CDR3 region could be sequenced. The immunoSEQ Assay was used for sequencing of TCRbeta CDR3 regions. The source is immuneACCESS, and TCRdb retained only in-frame sequences with V and J called. Part of the clones is not carried over; for the studies checked, unresolved V genes explain less than half of this, and the remainder is unexplained. In all, the sample holds tens of thousands of clones, and around nine tenths of those were seen once. The ten largest clones represent 0.45% to 0.6% of the sample.

The trial excluded patients who had a history of autoimmune disease or were on systemic immunosuppression. Peripheral blood for TCR sequencing was drawn from every dose cohort at baseline, at cycle 4 day 1 and at cycle 7 day 1. The samples were drawn from a first-in-human, open-label, multicenter phase I dose-escalation trial of ivuxolimab. The trial enrolled adults with locally advanced or metastatic head and neck squamous cell, hepatocellular, melanoma or renal cell carcinoma. Before TCR sequencing, CD4+ and CD8+ T cells were separately sorted from peripheral blood. Here the sequenced sample was CD4+ or CD8+ T cells sorted from blood, taken in a trial of the OX40 agonist ivuxolimab. The sequence came from an adult with an advanced solid tumor such as melanoma, head and neck, liver or kidney cancer. The rearrangement joined TRBV6-6 to TRBJ1-1, with 9 bases aligning to TRBD1. The CDR3 protein is CASTRDREGGEAFF. The DNA sequence is as follows: TGTGCCAGCACTCGGGACAGGGAGGGCGGTGAAGCTTTCTTT.